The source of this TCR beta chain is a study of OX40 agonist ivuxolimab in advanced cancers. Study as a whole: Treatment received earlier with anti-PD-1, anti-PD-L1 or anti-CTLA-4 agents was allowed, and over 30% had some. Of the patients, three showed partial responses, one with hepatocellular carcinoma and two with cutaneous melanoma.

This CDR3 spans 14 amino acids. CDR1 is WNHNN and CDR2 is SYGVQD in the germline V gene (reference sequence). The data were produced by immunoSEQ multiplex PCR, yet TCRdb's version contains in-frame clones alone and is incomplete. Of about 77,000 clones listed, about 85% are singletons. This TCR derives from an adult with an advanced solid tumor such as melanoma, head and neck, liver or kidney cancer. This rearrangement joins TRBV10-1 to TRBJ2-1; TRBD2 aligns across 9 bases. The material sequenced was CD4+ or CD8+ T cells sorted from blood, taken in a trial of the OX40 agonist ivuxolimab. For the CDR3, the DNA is TGCGCAGTTAGGGCGGGGGGGCTTTACAATGAGCAGTTCTTC. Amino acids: CAVRAGGLYNEQFF.